This TCR beta chain stems from a study of vaccination effects on CD4 cells after COVID-19. Antigen-specific CD4+ T cell clonotypes were called by their expansion after viral peptide-pool culture in ViraFEST. After around 10 days in culture, the CD4+ T cells were isolated. Between March and December 2020, the person had a SARS-CoV-2 infection that PCR confirmed. Every participant took two doses of the BNT162b2 or mRNA-1273 vaccine. Cultures received IL-2 medium that replaced half the medium on days 3 and 7. A note on this clone: What it recognizes is unknown.

CDR3 size: 19 residues. Germline trimming cut 5 bases from V and 3 bases from J; bases unmatched to any gene: 18. From germline, CDR1 is SGHVS and CDR2 FQNEAQ. Using immunoSEQ multiplex PCR, the repertoire was profiled, and TCRdb retains in-frame clones only, with some absent. This table holds 17,000 or so clones, nearly 75% found once. Sequencing used CD4+ T cells from PBMCs cultured with SARS-CoV-2 spike peptides, obtained after COVID-19 vaccination. The V and J genes are TRBV7-8 and TRBJ2-7, with 11 bases that match TRBD2. This sequence originates from a human donor who had a prior SARS-CoV-2 infection. The CDR3 loop reads CASSRDSRLAGHLNYEQYF. Here the CDR3 DNA reads TGTGCCAGCAGCCGAGACTCCAGACTAGCGGGACACCTCAACTACGAGCAGTACTTC.